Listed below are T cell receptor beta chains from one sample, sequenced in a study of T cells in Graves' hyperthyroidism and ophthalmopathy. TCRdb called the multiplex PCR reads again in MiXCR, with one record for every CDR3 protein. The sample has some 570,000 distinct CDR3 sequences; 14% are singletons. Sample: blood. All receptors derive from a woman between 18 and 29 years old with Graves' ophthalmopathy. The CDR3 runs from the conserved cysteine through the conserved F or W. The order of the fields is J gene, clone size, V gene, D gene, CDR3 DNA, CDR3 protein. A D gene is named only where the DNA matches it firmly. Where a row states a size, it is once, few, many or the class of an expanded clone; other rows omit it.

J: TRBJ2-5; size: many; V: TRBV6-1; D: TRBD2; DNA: TGTGCCAGCAGTCCGACTAGCGGGAGACGAGAGACCCAGTACTTC; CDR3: CASSPTSGRRETQYF
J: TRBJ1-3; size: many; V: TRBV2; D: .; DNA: TGTGCCAGCAGGGGGAGGTTCTCTGGAAACACCATATATTTT; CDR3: CASRGRFSGNTIYF
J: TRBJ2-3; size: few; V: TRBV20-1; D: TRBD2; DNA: TGCAGCGTTGAAGGCAGCGGGACGGTAAATACGCAGTATTTT; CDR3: CSVEGSGTVNTQYF
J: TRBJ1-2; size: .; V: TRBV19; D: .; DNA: TGTGCCAGTAGCCTTACAGGGCCCGCCGAGAATGGCTACACCTTC; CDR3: CASSLTGPAENGYTF
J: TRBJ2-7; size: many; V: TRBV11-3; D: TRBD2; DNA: TGTGCCAGCAGCTTGGGACCAGCGGGGGAGCAGTACTTC; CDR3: CASSLGPAGEQYF
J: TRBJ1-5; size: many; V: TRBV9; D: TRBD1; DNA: TGTGCCAGCAGCTCGGGGGACAGGGAAACCAATCAGCCCCAGCATTTT; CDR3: CASSSGDRETNQPQHF
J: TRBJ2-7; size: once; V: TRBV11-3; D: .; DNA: TGTGCCTGGAGTGTGAAGGACGGCTACCTCTCCTACGAGCAGTACTTC; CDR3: CAWSVKDGYLSYEQYF
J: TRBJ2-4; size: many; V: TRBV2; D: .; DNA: TGTGCCAGCAGTGTGGAACAGGGCGCGGACATTCAGTACTTC; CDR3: CASSVEQGADIQYF
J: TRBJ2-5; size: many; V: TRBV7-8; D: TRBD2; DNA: TGTGCCAGCAGCTCTTACGGGGGGGGACAAGAGACCCAGTACTTC; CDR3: CASSSYGGGQETQYF
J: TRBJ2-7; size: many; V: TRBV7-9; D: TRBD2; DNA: TGTGCCAGCAGCTTACTAGCGGGACGCGAGCAGTACTTC; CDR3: CASSLLAGREQYF
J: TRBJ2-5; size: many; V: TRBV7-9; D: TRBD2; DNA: TGTGCCAGCACCAGGGCTAGCGGGAGTACAGAGACCCAGTACTTC; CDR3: CASTRASGSTETQYF
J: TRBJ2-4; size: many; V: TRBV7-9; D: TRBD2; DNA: TGTGCCAGCAGCTTGGGGCTAGCGGGAGAATTTTGGAACATTCAGTACTTC; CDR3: CASSLGLAGEFWNIQYF
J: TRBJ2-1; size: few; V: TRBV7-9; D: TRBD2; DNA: TGTGCCAGCAGCTTAAAGGCTAGCGGAGATTACAATGAGCAGTTCTTC; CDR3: CASSLKASGDYNEQFF
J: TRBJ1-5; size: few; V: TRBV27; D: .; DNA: TGTGCCAGCAGTCCACCAGGGTCCCGTCGGGGGCCCCAGCATTTT; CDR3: CASSPPGSRRGPQHF
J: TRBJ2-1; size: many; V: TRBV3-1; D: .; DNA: TGTGCCAGCAGCTCAATATCAAAACGGCAGTTCTTC; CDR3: CASSSISKRQFF
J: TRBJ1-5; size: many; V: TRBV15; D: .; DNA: TGTGCCACCAGCGTGGGAAGGGGGGACCGTCAGCCCCAGCATTTT; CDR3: CATSVGRGDRQPQHF
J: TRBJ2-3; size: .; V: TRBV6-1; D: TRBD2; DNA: TGTGCCAGCAGTCCACTAAGCGGGAGAGGCACAGATACGCAGTATTTT; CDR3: CASSPLSGRGTDTQYF